This TCR beta chain was sequenced for a study of shared clonotypes between healthy human individuals. Study information: Three CD4 naive, three CD4 memory, two CD8 naive and one CD8 memory plate were used per donor.

Points on this clone: Other DNA sequences from this sample encode an identical CDR3 as well.

Assay runs were performed at deep level. Here immunoSEQ multiplex PCR was the method, and the copy in TCRdb shows in-frame clones only, minus some. This table holds around 1,900,000 clones, over 85% found once. Cells designated naive CD8 were CD45RO-negative and were positively selected for CCR7, with terminally differentiated effector memory CD45RA+ cells excluded. Per the germline V gene, CDR1 is SGDLS and CDR2 is YYNGEE. CDR3 size: 14 residues. The V and J ends lost 0 bases and 6 bases respectively, with 9 bases between them. Sample: naive CD8+ T cells from PBMCs. The TCR originated in a young man in good health. Some clones in this sample may be carry-over from other donors' samples. The chain uses TRBV9 and TRBJ2-2; unclear D gene. The CDR3: CASSVEGRPGELFF. The CDR3 region has the DNA TGTGCCAGCAGCGTAGAGGGTCGTCCCGGGGAGCTGTTTTTT.